These T cell receptor beta chains were read from a single sample in a study of T-cell reconstitution after alpha-beta-depleted transplantation in children. TCRdb fed the PCR reads into MiXCR, producing one record per CDR3 protein. In the table there are a few hundred thousand distinct CDR3 sequences, about 40% of which are singletons. The sequencing here drew on PBMCs, taken before TCRalphabeta/CD19-depleted stem cell transplant. The receptor set was obtained from a girl aged 2-10 years with aplastic anemia, due to receive a stem cell transplant. Each CDR3 is given with its conserved first and last residue. The order of the fields is D gene, V gene, clone size, J gene, CDR3 DNA, CDR3 protein. The D gene is left open where the match is weak. Part of the rows lack a size; the others show once, few, many or a class for expanded clones.

D gene: -; V gene: TRBV5-1; clone size: few; J gene: TRBJ1-1; CDR3 DNA: TGCGCCAGCAGCTTGGTTGTAGGGGAAAACACTGAAGCTTTCTTT; CDR3 protein: CASSLVVGENTEAFF
D gene: -; V gene: TRBV30; clone size: few; J gene: TRBJ2-1; CDR3 DNA: TGTGCCTGGAGTGCCGGGCACCTGGGGAATGAGCAGTTCTTC; CDR3 protein: CAWSAGHLGNEQFF
D gene: -; V gene: TRBV27; clone size: -; J gene: TRBJ2-3; CDR3 DNA: TGTGCCAGCAGTGGGATCAGGGGGGGCACAGATACGCAGTATTTT; CDR3 protein: CASSGIRGGTDTQYF
D gene: -; V gene: TRBV7-9; clone size: once; J gene: TRBJ1-2; CDR3 DNA: TGTGCCCCCCGTGAAAGCTTTAACTATGGCTACACCTTC; CDR3 protein: CAPRESFNYGYTF
D gene: -; V gene: TRBV6-5; clone size: -; J gene: TRBJ1-6; CDR3 DNA: TGTGCCAGCAGTTACTCATTACAGGGATGGTTAAATTCACCCCTCCACTTT; CDR3 protein: CASSYSLQGWLNSPLHF
D gene: -; V gene: TRBV20-1; clone size: few; J gene: TRBJ1-2; CDR3 DNA: TGCAGTGCTCCACCCAGGGAGGGCGGCTACACCTTC; CDR3 protein: CSAPPREGGYTF
D gene: TRBD1; V gene: TRBV12-3/TRBV12-4; clone size: many; J gene: TRBJ2-2; CDR3 DNA: TGTGCCAGCAGTTTCGGACAGGCCGCCGGGGAGCTGTTTTTT; CDR3 protein: CASSFGQAAGELFF
D gene: -; V gene: TRBV18; clone size: -; J gene: TRBJ1-5; CDR3 DNA: TGTGCCAGCTCACCATTCGGGGCTGGGCAGCCCCAGCATTTT; CDR3 protein: CASSPFGAGQPQHF
D gene: -; V gene: TRBV29-1; clone size: once; J gene: TRBJ1-2; CDR3 DNA: TGCAGCGTTTGGGATAACTATGGCTACACCTTC; CDR3 protein: CSVWDNYGYTF
D gene: TRBD1; V gene: TRBV29-1; clone size: -; J gene: TRBJ2-2; CDR3 DNA: TGCAGCGTGGGACAGCACACCGGGGAGCTGTTTTTT; CDR3 protein: CSVGQHTGELFF
D gene: -; V gene: TRBV29-1; clone size: few; J gene: TRBJ2-5; CDR3 DNA: TGCAGCGTTGCTCAGCAGGGAAGGCAAGAGACCCAGTACTTC; CDR3 protein: CSVAQQGRQETQYF
D gene: -; V gene: TRBV10-2; clone size: many; J gene: TRBJ2-3; CDR3 DNA: TGCGCCAGCAGCCGGGAGTCCGGTGGTACGCAGTATTTT; CDR3 protein: CASSRESGGTQYF
D gene: -; V gene: TRBV20-1; clone size: -; J gene: TRBJ2-5; CDR3 DNA: TGCAGTGCTAGCCAGGGGAAGAAAGAGACCCAGTACTTC; CDR3 protein: CSASQGKKETQYF
D gene: -; V gene: TRBV5-1; clone size: -; J gene: TRBJ2-1; CDR3 DNA: TGCGCCAGCAGCTTGGCCAGGGAGAGCCCCTCCTACAATGAGCAGTTCTTC; CDR3 protein: CASSLARESPSYNEQFF
D gene: -; V gene: TRBV25-1; clone size: -; J gene: TRBJ2-1; CDR3 DNA: TGTGCCAGCAGTGAATTTACGGGGCGCTCCTACAATGAGCAGTTCTTC; CDR3 protein: CASSEFTGRSYNEQFF
D gene: -; V gene: TRBV5-1; clone size: few; J gene: TRBJ1-5; CDR3 DNA: TGCGCCAGCAGCCTTTTCGACAGTACCATCGATCAGCCCCAGCATTTT; CDR3 protein: CASSLFDSTIDQPQHF
D gene: TRBD1; V gene: TRBV12-3/TRBV12-4; clone size: -; J gene: TRBJ2-7; CDR3 DNA: TGTGCCAGCAGTTTATTCCAGGGGGCTAGCGTGGACGAGCAGTACTTC; CDR3 protein: CASSLFQGASVDEQYF
D gene: -; V gene: TRBV29-1; clone size: few; J gene: TRBJ1-2; CDR3 DNA: TGCAGCGTTGACCGGGGGAATGGCTACACCTTC; CDR3 protein: CSVDRGNGYTF
D gene: TRBD1; V gene: TRBV7-9; clone size: few; J gene: TRBJ2-2; CDR3 DNA: TGTGCCAGCAGCTCGAGGACAGGGGTGGACACCGGGGAGCTGTTTTTT; CDR3 protein: CASSSRTGVDTGELFF
D gene: -; V gene: TRBV20-1; clone size: -; J gene: TRBJ1-6; CDR3 DNA: TGCAGTGCTAGCCCGCGGCCAAATTCACCCCTCCACTTT; CDR3 protein: CSASPRPNSPLHF
D gene: -; V gene: TRBV28; clone size: once; J gene: TRBJ2-3; CDR3 DNA: TGTGCCAGCAGTTTACTCCGGGAAGGGACAGATACGCAGTATTTT; CDR3 protein: CASSLLREGTDTQYF
D gene: TRBD2; V gene: TRBV11-1; clone size: few; J gene: TRBJ2-2; CDR3 DNA: TGTGCCAGCAGCTTAACGGGGGGGAACTCCGGGGAGCTGTTTTTT; CDR3 protein: CASSLTGGNSGELFF
D gene: -; V gene: TRBV6-5; clone size: -; J gene: TRBJ2-3; CDR3 DNA: TGTGCCAGCAGTTATGGGCTGTCAGATACGCAGTATTTT; CDR3 protein: CASSYGLSDTQYF
D gene: TRBD1; V gene: TRBV28; clone size: many; J gene: TRBJ2-2; CDR3 DNA: TGTGCCAGCAGTTTTGGGACAGGGATCGCCGGGGAGCTGTTTTTT; CDR3 protein: CASSFGTGIAGELFF
D gene: -; V gene: TRBV6-1; clone size: many; J gene: TRBJ1-3; CDR3 DNA: TGTGCCAGCAGGCCTGGGACGGCTACTGGAAACACCATATATTTT; CDR3 protein: CASRPGTATGNTIYF
D gene: TRBD1; V gene: TRBV5-1; clone size: -; J gene: TRBJ2-5; CDR3 DNA: TGCGCCAGCAGCCCGGAAGGGGGCTTGACCCAGTACTTC; CDR3 protein: CASSPEGGLTQYF
D gene: -; V gene: TRBV20-1; clone size: -; J gene: TRBJ1-5; CDR3 DNA: TGCAGTGCTAGAGACGGAGGAAGGGGAGGGAGGCAGCCCCAGCATTTT; CDR3 protein: CSARDGGRGGRQPQHF
D gene: -; V gene: TRBV11-2; clone size: many; J gene: TRBJ1-4; CDR3 DNA: TGTGCCAGCAGCTTAGCGGGGCCTAGTGAAAAACTGTTTTTT; CDR3 protein: CASSLAGPSEKLFF
D gene: TRBD1; V gene: TRBV29-1; clone size: few; J gene: TRBJ1-2; CDR3 DNA: TGCAGCGTTGCACGGGGACAGGGGACTAGGGGCTACACCTTC; CDR3 protein: CSVARGQGTRGYTF
D gene: -; V gene: TRBV6-5; clone size: few; J gene: TRBJ1-6; CDR3 DNA: TGTGCCAGCAGTTCAACCAGGACACTTTATAATTCACCCCTCCACTTT; CDR3 protein: CASSSTRTLYNSPLHF
D gene: -; V gene: TRBV29-1; clone size: -; J gene: TRBJ1-1; CDR3 DNA: TGCAGCGTTGAGGAGGGTGCCACTGAAGCTTTCTTT; CDR3 protein: CSVEEGATEAFF
D gene: TRBD2; V gene: TRBV4-1; clone size: few; J gene: TRBJ2-1; CDR3 DNA: TGCGCCAGCAGCCAGCCTACTAGCGGGAGGAGTAATGAGCAGTTCTTC; CDR3 protein: CASSQPTSGRSNEQFF
D gene: TRBD2; V gene: TRBV11-1; clone size: -; J gene: TRBJ2-3; CDR3 DNA: TGTGCCAGCAGCTCACAGCCTGGGGGACTAGCGGGCCCAGATACGCAGTATTTT; CDR3 protein: CASSSQPGGLAGPDTQYF
D gene: TRBD1; V gene: TRBV29-1; clone size: -; J gene: TRBJ1-2; CDR3 DNA: TGCAGCGTCAGACAGGGACAAATTCACACCTTC; CDR3 protein: CSVRQGQIHTF
D gene: -; V gene: TRBV20-1; clone size: -; J gene: TRBJ2-2; CDR3 DNA: TGCAGTGCTAGCCACGGGGTCATAGGGGAGCTGTTTTTT; CDR3 protein: CSASHGVIGELFF
D gene: TRBD1; V gene: TRBV28; clone size: -; J gene: TRBJ1-6; CDR3 DNA: TGTGCCAGCAGGTTGGACAGGGCAGGGAATTCACCCCTCCACTTT; CDR3 protein: CASRLDRAGNSPLHF
D gene: -; V gene: TRBV12-3/TRBV12-4; clone size: few; J gene: TRBJ2-7; CDR3 DNA: TGTGCCAGCAGTTACTTCGGCCCGACCTACGAGCAGTACTTC; CDR3 protein: CASSYFGPTYEQYF
D gene: -; V gene: TRBV20-1; clone size: -; J gene: TRBJ2-7; CDR3 DNA: TGCAGTGCCGCCCCAACGGGGAAGAGGGGCTACGAGCAGTACTTC; CDR3 protein: CSAAPTGKRGYEQYF
D gene: -; V gene: TRBV6-5; clone size: -; J gene: TRBJ1-5; CDR3 DNA: TGTGCCAGCAGTTACTCGAGTTACGACGGAGATAGCAATCAGCCCCAGCATTTT; CDR3 protein: CASSYSSYDGDSNQPQHF
D gene: TRBD1; V gene: TRBV27; clone size: -; J gene: TRBJ1-2; CDR3 DNA: TGTGCCAGCAGTTTCCGGACAGGGGGCGGCTATGGCTACACCTTC; CDR3 protein: CASSFRTGGGYGYTF
D gene: -; V gene: TRBV18; clone size: -; J gene: TRBJ2-1; CDR3 DNA: TGTGCCAGCTCACCCTGGGGGATTAGGGCTGGAGGCGATGAGCAGTTCTTC; CDR3 protein: CASSPWGIRAGGDEQFF
D gene: -; V gene: TRBV20-1; clone size: few; J gene: TRBJ2-3; CDR3 DNA: TGCAGTGCTAATTCGGGGGCCACAGATACGCAGTATTTT; CDR3 protein: CSANSGATDTQYF
D gene: TRBD2; V gene: TRBV29-1; clone size: few; J gene: TRBJ2-7; CDR3 DNA: TGCAGCGTTGGACTAGCTGGCCTCTACGAGCAGTACTTC; CDR3 protein: CSVGLAGLYEQYF
D gene: -; V gene: TRBV20-1; clone size: many; J gene: TRBJ2-1; CDR3 DNA: TGCAGTGCTAGAGGGCCATCTAGCCGGGATCCATTACTCGCGTTCTTC; CDR3 protein: CSARGPSSRDPLLAFF
D gene: TRBD1; V gene: TRBV7-9; clone size: -; J gene: TRBJ2-5; CDR3 DNA: TGTGCCAGCAGCTTCACAGGGGAATACCAAGAGACCCAGTACTTC; CDR3 protein: CASSFTGEYQETQYF
D gene: TRBD2; V gene: TRBV20-1; clone size: -; J gene: TRBJ2-1; CDR3 DNA: TGCAGCGCTAGAGATGCGCGGGGGGGCAAGACCTACAATGAGCAGTTCTTC; CDR3 protein: CSARDARGGKTYNEQFF
D gene: -; V gene: TRBV7-2; clone size: -; J gene: TRBJ2-7; CDR3 DNA: TGTGCCAGCAGGCCGTGGACGAGCTCCTACGAGCAGTACTTC; CDR3 protein: CASRPWTSSYEQYF
D gene: -; V gene: TRBV10-1; clone size: -; J gene: TRBJ2-7; CDR3 DNA: TGCGCCAGCAGTGGGAGTCTCGTAGGGGGGGCCAGCGAGCAGTACTTC; CDR3 protein: CASSGSLVGGASEQYF
D gene: -; V gene: TRBV5-2; clone size: -; J gene: TRBJ2-7; CDR3 DNA: TGTGCCATGGGCCCCTCGGTCGGTTTGGCCACCTACGAGCAGTACTTC; CDR3 protein: CAMGPSVGLATYEQYF
D gene: TRBD1; V gene: TRBV28; clone size: -; J gene: TRBJ2-7; CDR3 DNA: TGTGCCAGCAGTTCAGACGACAGGGTCTGGGAGCAGTACTTC; CDR3 protein: CASSSDDRVWEQYF
D gene: TRBD2; V gene: TRBV25-1; clone size: -; J gene: TRBJ2-5; CDR3 DNA: TGTGCCAGCAGGGGGCTAGCGGGAAACCAAGAGACCCAGTACTTC; CDR3 protein: CASRGLAGNQETQYF
D gene: TRBD1; V gene: TRBV10-1; clone size: few; J gene: TRBJ2-3; CDR3 DNA: TGCGCCAGCAGTCAGGACAGGGGGGCAGATACGCAGTATTTT; CDR3 protein: CASSQDRGADTQYF
D gene: -; V gene: TRBV20-1; clone size: -; J gene: TRBJ2-5; CDR3 DNA: TGCAGTGCTAATCGACAGGCGAGGGAGACCCAGTACTTC; CDR3 protein: CSANRQARETQYF
D gene: TRBD1; V gene: TRBV6-2/TRBV6-3; clone size: -; J gene: TRBJ1-5; CDR3 DNA: TGTGCCAGCAGTCAGCTAGCCGGACAGGGGGGCAATCAGCCCCAGCATTTT; CDR3 protein: CASSQLAGQGGNQPQHF
D gene: -; V gene: TRBV28; clone size: -; J gene: TRBJ2-7; CDR3 DNA: TGTGCCAGCAGTTTAGCTGTGCGAGGGGGTGAGCAGTACTTC; CDR3 protein: CASSLAVRGGEQYF